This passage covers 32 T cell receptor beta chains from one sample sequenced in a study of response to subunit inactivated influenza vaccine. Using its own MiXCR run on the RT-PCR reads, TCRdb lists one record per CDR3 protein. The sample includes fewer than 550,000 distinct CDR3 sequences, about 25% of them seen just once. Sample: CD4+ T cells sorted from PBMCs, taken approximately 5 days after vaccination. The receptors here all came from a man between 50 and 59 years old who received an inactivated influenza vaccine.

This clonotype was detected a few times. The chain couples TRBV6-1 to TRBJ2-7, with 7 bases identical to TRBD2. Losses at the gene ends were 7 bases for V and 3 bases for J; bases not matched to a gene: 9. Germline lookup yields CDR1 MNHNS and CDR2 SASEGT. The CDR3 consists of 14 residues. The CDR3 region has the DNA TGTGCCAGCACCGATAGCGGGTTCCGCTACGAGCAGTACTTC. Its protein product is CASTDSGFRYEQYF.

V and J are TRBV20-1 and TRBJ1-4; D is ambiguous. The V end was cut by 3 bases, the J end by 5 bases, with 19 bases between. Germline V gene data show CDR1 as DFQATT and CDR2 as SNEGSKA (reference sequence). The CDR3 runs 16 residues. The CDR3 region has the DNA TGCAGTGCTAGCCCTAGTGGGCCAGGCTACAATGAAAAACTGTTTTTT. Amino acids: CSASPSGPGYNEKLFF.

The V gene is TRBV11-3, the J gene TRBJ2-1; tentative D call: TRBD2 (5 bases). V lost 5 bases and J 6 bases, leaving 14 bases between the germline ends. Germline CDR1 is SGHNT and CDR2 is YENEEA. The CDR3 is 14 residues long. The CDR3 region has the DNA TGTGCCAGCAGCACTAGGGCCGAGATCAATGAGCAGTTCTTC. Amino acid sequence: CASSTRAEINEQFF.

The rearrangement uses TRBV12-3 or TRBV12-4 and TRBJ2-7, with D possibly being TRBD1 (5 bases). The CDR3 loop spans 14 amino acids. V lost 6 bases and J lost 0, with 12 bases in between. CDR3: CASRQTVSSYEQYF. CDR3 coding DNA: TGTGCCAGCAGGCAGACAGTTAGCTCCTACGAGCAGTACTTC.

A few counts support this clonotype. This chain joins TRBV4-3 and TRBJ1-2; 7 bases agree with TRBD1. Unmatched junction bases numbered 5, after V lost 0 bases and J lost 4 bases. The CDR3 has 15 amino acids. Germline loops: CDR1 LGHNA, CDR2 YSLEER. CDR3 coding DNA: TGCGCCAGCAGCCAAGATGGGGGACAGCCCTATGGCTACACCTTC. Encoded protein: CASSQDGGQPYGYTF.

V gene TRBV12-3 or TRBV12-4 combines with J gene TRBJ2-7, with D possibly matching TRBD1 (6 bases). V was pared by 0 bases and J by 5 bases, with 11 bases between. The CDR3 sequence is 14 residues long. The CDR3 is CASSLATWDNEQYF. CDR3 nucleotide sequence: TGTGCCAGCAGTTTAGCGACGTGGGACAACGAGCAGTACTTC.

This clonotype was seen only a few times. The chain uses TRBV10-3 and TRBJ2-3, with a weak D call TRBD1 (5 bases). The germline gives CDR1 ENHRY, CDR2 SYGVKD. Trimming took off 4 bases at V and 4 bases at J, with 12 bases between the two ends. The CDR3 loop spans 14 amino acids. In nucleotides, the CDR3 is TGTGCCATCAGTGCCGCAGGGTCATCAGATACGCAGTATTTT. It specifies CAISAAGSSDTQYF.

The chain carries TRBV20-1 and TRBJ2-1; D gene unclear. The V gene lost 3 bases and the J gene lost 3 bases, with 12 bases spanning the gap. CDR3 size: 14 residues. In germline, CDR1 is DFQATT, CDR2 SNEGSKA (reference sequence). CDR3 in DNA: TGCAGTGCTAGGGACGGAGATATCTACAATGAGCAGTTCTTC. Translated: CSARDGDIYNEQFF.

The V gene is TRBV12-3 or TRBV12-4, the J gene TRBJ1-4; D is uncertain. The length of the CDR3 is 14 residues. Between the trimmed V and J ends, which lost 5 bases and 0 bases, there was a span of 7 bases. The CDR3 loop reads CASSTIPTNEKLFF. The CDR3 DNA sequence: TGTGCCAGCAGTACAATTCCAACTAATGAAAAACTGTTTTTT.

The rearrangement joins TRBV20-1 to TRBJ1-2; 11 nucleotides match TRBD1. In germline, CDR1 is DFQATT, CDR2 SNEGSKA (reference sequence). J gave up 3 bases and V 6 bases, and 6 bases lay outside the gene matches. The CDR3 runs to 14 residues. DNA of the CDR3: TGCAGTGCGGCGGGACAGGGGGAAGACTATGGCTACACCTTC. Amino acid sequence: CSAAGQGEDYGYTF.

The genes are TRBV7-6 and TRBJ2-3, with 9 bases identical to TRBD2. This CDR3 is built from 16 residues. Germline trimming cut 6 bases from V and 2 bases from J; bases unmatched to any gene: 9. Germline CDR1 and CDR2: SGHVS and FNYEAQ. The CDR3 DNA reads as TGTGCCAGCAGTCCCCTTAGCGGGGGCGTCACAGATACGCAGTATTTT. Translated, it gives CASSPLSGGVTDTQYF.

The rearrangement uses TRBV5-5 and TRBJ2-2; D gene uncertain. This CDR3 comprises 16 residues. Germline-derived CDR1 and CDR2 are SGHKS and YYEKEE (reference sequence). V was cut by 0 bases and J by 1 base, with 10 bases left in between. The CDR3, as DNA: TGTGCCAGCAGCTTGGAGCCGGCCGGGAACACCGGGGAGCTGTTTTTT. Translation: CASSLEPAGNTGELFF.

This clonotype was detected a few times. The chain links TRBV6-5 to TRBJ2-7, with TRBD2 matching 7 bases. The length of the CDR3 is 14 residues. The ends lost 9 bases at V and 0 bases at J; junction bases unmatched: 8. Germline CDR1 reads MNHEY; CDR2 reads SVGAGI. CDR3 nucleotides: TGTGCCAGTAAGGCGGGGGTCGCCTCCTACGAGCAGTACTTC. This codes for CASKAGVASYEQYF.

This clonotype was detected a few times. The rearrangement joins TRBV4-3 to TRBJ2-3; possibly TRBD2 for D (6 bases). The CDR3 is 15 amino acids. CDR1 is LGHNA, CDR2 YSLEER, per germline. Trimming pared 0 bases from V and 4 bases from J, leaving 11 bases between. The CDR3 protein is CASSQEVGGSDTQYF. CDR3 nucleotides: TGCGCCAGCAGCCAAGAAGTGGGGGGATCAGATACGCAGTATTTT.

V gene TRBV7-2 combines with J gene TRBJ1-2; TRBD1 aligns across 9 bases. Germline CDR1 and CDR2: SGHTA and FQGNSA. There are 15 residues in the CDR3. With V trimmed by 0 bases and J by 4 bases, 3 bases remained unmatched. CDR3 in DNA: TGTGCCAGCAGCTTAGCGCGACAGGGGGGCTATGGCTACACCTTC. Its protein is CASSLARQGGYGYTF.

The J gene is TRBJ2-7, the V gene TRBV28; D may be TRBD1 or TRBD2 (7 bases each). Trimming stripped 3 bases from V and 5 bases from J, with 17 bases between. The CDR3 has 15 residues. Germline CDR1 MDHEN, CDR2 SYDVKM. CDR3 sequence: CASSLGGRGGHEQYF. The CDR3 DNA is TGTGCCAGCAGTTTGGGCGGGAGAGGGGGCCACGAGCAGTACTTC.

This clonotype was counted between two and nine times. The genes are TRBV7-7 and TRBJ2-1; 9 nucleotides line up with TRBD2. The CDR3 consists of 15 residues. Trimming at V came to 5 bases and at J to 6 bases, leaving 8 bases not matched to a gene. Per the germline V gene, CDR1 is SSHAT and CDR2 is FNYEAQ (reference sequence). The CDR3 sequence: CASSNSAGGLNEQFF. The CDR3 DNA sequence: TGTGCCAGCAGCAATTCTGCGGGAGGGCTCAATGAGCAGTTCTTC. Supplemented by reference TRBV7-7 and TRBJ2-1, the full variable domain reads GAGVSQSPRYKVTKRGQDVTLRCDPISSHATLYWYQQALGQGPEFLTYFNYEAQPDKSGLPSDRFSAERPEGSISTLTIQRTEQRDSAMYRCASSNSAGGLNEQFFGPGTRLTVL.

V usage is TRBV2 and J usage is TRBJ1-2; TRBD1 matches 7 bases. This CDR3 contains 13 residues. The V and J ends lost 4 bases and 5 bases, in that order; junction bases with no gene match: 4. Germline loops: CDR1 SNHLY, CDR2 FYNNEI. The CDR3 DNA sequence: TGTGCCAGCAGTGGACAGGGTTGGTATGGCTACACCTTC. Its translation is CASSGQGWYGYTF.

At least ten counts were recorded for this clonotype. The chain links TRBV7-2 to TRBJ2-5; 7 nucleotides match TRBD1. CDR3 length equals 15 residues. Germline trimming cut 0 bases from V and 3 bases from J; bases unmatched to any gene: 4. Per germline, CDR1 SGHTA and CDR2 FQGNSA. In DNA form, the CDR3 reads TGTGCCAGCAGCTTAGCGTCGGGACAGAAAGAGACCCAGTACTTC. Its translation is CASSLASGQKETQYF. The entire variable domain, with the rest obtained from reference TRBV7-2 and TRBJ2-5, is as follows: GAGVSQSPSNKVTEKGKDVELRCDPISGHTALYWYRQSLGQGLEFLIYFQGNSAPDKSGLPSDRFSAERTGGSVSTLTIQRTQQEDSAVYLCASSLASGQKETQYFGPGTRLLVL.

CDR3 DNA: TGTGCCAGCAGCTTAGTAGGACAGGGCCGAACAGATACGCAGTATTTT. Its translation is CASSLVGQGRTDTQYF. This chain links TRBV11-2 with TRBJ2-3; 8 bases are shared with TRBD1. The V gene end was trimmed by 1 base and the J gene end by 3 bases; junction bases not matched to a gene: 6. This CDR3 is 16 amino acids long. The germline V gene has CDR1 SGHAT and CDR2 FQNNGV.

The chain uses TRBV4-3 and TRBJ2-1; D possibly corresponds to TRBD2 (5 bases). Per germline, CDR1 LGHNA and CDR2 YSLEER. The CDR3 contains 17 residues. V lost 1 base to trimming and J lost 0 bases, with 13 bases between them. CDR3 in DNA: TGCGCCAGCAGCCAAGGCGAGGGCCCGAGCTCCTACAATGAGCAGTTCTTC. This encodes CASSQGEGPSSYNEQFF.

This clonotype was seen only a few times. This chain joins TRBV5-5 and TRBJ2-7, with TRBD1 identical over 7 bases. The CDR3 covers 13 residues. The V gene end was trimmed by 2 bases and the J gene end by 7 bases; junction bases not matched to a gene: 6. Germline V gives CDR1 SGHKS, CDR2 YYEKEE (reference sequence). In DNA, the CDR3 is TGTGCCAGCAGCTTCCCAGGGGGTCAAGAGCAGTACTTC. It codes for CASSFPGGQEQYF.

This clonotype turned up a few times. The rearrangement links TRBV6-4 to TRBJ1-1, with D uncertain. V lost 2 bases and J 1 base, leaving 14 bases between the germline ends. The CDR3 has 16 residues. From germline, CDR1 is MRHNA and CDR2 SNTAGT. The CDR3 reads CASSDSFLPPNTEAFF. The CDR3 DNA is TGTGCCAGCAGTGACAGTTTTTTGCCCCCGAACACTGAAGCTTTCTTT.

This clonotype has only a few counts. CDR3 amino acids: CASSLTRDLSYEQYF. CDR3 bases: TGTGCCAGCAGCTTAACTAGGGACCTCTCCTACGAGCAGTACTTC. The V call is TRBV7-2, the J call TRBJ2-7; TRBD1 or TRBD2 may be the D gene (5 bases each). The CDR3 has 15 amino acids. V gave up 2 bases and J gave up 0 bases, with 11 bases separating them. Germline V CDR1 and CDR2: SGHTA, FQGNSA.

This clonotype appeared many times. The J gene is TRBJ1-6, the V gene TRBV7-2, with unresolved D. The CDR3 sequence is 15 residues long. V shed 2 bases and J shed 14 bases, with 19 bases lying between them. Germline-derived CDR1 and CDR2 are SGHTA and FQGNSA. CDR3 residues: CASSLRGTTIWALHF. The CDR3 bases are TGTGCCAGCAGCTTACGTGGCACCACAATTTGGGCCCTCCACTTT. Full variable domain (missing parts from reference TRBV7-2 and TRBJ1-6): GAGVSQSPSNKVTEKGKDVELRCDPISGHTALYWYRQSLGQGLEFLIYFQGNSAPDKSGLPSDRFSAERTGGSVSTLTIQRTQQEDSAVYLCASSLRGTTIWALHFGNGTRLTVT.

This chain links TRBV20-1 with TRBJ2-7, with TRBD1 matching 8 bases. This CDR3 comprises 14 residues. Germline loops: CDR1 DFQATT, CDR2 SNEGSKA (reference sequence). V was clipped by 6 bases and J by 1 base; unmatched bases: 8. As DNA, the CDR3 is TGCAGTGCAAACAGGGGGGAAAGATCCTACGAGCAGTACTTC. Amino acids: CSANRGERSYEQYF.

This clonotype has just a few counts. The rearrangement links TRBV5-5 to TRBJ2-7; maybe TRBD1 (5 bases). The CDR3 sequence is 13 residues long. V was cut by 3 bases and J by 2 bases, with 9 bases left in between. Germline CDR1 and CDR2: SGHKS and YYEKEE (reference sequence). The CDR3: CASSWGHTYEQYF. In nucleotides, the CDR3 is TGTGCCAGCAGCTGGGGCCACACCTACGAGCAGTACTTC.

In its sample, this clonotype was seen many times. This CDR3 is CASSWGLDVPGELFF. DNA for the CDR3: TGTGCCAGCAGTTGGGGACTAGACGTCCCCGGGGAGCTGTTTTTT. The genes are TRBV6-5 and TRBJ2-2; TRBD2 matches 8 bases. This CDR3 contains 15 residues. From germline, CDR1 is MNHEY and CDR2 SVGAGI. The junction had 7 bases not matched to a gene; V was cut back by 4 bases and J by 6 bases.

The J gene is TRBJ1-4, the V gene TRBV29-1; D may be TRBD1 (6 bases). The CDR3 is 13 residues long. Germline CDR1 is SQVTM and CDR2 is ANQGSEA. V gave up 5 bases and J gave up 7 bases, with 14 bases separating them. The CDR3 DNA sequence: TGCAGCGTTAGGGGGGGCAGAAGTGAAAAACTGTTTTTT. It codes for CSVRGGRSEKLFF.

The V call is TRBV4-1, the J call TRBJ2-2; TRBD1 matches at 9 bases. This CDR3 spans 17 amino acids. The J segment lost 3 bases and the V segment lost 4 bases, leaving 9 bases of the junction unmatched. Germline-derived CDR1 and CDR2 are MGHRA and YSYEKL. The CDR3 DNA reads TGCGCCAGCAGCCCTAAAATGGGACAGGGATACACCGGGGAGCTGTTTTTT. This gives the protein CASSPKMGQGYTGELFF.

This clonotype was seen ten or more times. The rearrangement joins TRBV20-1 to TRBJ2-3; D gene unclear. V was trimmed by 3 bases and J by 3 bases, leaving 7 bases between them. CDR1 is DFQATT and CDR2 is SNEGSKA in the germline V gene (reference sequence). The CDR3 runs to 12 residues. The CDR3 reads CSARSGTDTQYF. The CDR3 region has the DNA TGCAGTGCTAGGAGTGGTACAGATACGCAGTATTTT.

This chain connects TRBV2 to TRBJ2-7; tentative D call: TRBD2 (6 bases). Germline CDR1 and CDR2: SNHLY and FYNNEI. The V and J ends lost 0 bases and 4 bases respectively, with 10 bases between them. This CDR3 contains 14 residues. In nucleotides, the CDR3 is TGTGCCAGCAGTGAAGCGGAGGGGAGGTACGAGCAGTACTTC. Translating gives CASSEAEGRYEQYF.